A selection of T cell receptor beta chains follows, all from one sample in a study of blood T cell repertoires in COVID-19. This table comes from immunoSEQ multiplex PCR, and its TCRdb copy is limited to in-frame clones, with some not included. Here the sample spans about 72,000 clones, 86% being singletons. The source material was peripheral blood. Source of these receptors: a man in his 70s with active or convalescent COVID-19. The CDR3 runs from the conserved cysteine through the conserved F or W. Fields, in order: V gene, D gene, CDR3 protein. A D gene is named only where the DNA matches it firmly.

TRBV6-1,.,CASSEIQASSGNTIYF
TRBV5-6,TRBD2,CASSLGGRHSSSYEQYF
TRBV19,TRBD1,CASSPYGTGLPDTQYF
TRBV2,.,CASSPDGMFEPPQHF
TRBV9,TRBD2,CASSVGSSGDTPGQFF
TRBV5-4,TRBD1,CASSWDRTGTEAFF
TRBV27,.,CASSRYEGNTEAFF
TRBV7-9,.,CASSLGRETQYF
TRBV19,TRBD2,CASSTLLTSGSWNEQFF
TRBV3-1/TRBV3-2,TRBD1,CASSQGTGGAFF
TRBV19,TRBD1,CASSHRGYSNQPQHF
TRBV3-1/TRBV3-2,TRBD2,CASSPLSGAMLYEQYF
TRBV5-1,TRBD2,CASSPGGTSGTTDTQYF
TRBV28,.,CASTPRGDTKPQHF
TRBV5-1,.,CASSLAGKETQYF
TRBV4-1,TRBD2,CASSLRAGGSHEQYF
TRBV5-4,.,CASSSRRPGGETQYF
TRBV27,TRBD1,CASSSGQGRDEQYF
TRBV10-3,.,CAMRDSSTDTQYF
TRBV28,TRBD1,CASREGQFNQPQHF
TRBV4-2,.,CASSQDLRTVTYNEQFF
TRBV30,.,CAWIGTARKYEAFF
TRBV18,.,CASSPNPGLDTEAFF
TRBV7-3,.,CASSLSGELSVAFF
TRBV2,.,CASSVTGLYGYTF
TRBV30,.,CAWSRTGGVQYF
TRBV5-1,TRBD2,CASSRRTSWGREQFF
TRBV30,TRBD2,CAWGLAGRFF
TRBV5-6,.,CASSSRSVGLADNYGYTF